A selection of T cell receptor beta chains follows, all from one sample in a study of T cell repertoires in cytomegalovirus infection. Each CDR3 protein gets one entry after TCRdb re-called the reads with MiXCR. This table holds over 300,000 distinct CDR3 sequences, 15% to 20% found once. Material for sequencing was PBMCs. All receptors come from a human donor in good health (CMV status not recorded). Some clones in this sample may be carry-over from other donors' samples. The CDR3 runs from the conserved cysteine through the conserved F or W. D genes are given only for firm matches. Clone size, where shown, is once, few, many, or a class for clones that have expanded.

j_call clone_size d_call v_call cdr3_aa cdr3_nt
TRBJ2-7 NA NA TRBV5-1 CASSLRGDPGASEQYF TGCGCCAGCAGCTTGAGGGGTGATCCGGGGGCAAGTGAGCAGTACTTC
TRBJ2-7 NA TRBD1 TRBV28 CASSFVSGGTYEQYF TGTGCCAGCAGTTTCGTGTCAGGGGGCACCTACGAGCAGTACTTC
TRBJ1-1 many NA TRBV20-1 CSARWGAFMNTEAFF TGCAGTGCTAGATGGGGGGCGTTTATGAACACTGAAGCTTTCTTT
TRBJ2-3 many NA TRBV7-2 CASSSSSTDTQYF TGTGCCAGCAGCTCATCTAGCACAGATACGCAGTATTTT
TRBJ2-7 few NA TRBV5-1 CASSLLAGAEYEQYF TGCGCCAGCAGCTTGTTGGCGGGGGCGGAATACGAGCAGTACTTC
TRBJ2-1 many TRBD2 TRBV27 CASSDSGGAYNEQFF TGTGCCAGCAGCGACAGCGGGGGCGCCTACAATGAGCAGTTCTTC
TRBJ2-3 many TRBD2 TRBV7-9 CASSPTSEGTDTQYF TGTGCCAGCAGCCCGACTAGCGAGGGCACAGATACGCAGTATTTT
TRBJ2-6 NA NA TRBV28 CASSLYGSGANVLTF TGTGCCAGCAGTTTATACGGCTCTGGGGCCAACGTCCTGACTTTC
TRBJ1-1 few NA TRBV7-8 CASSPGLWDTEAFF TGTGCCAGCAGCCCTGGCCTGTGGGACACTGAAGCTTTCTTT
TRBJ2-3 many NA TRBV7-9 CASSLDRGNADTQYF TGTGCCAGCAGCTTAGACAGAGGAAATGCAGATACGCAGTATTTT
TRBJ2-7 NA NA TRBV7-6 CASSLRAGANYEQYF TGTGCCAGCAGCTTAAGGGCAGGGGCGAACTACGAGCAGTACTTC
TRBJ1-3 many TRBD1 TRBV7-2 CASSLSRTGGGGNTIYF TGTGCCAGCAGCTTAAGTAGAACAGGGGGAGGTGGAAACACCATATATTTT
TRBJ1-1 NA NA TRBV5-1 CASSLGGVMNTEAFF TGCGCCAGCAGCTTGGGCGGGGTAATGAACACTGAAGCTTTCTTT
TRBJ1-4 few NA TRBV28 CASSSPSRGNEKLFF TGTGCCAGCAGTTCTCCTTCCCGGGGTAATGAAAAACTGTTTTTT
TRBJ1-5 many NA TRBV7-2 CASSLPQGFNQPQHF TGTGCCAGCAGCTTACCCCAGGGCTTCAATCAGCCCCAGCATTTT
TRBJ2-7 NA NA TRBV6-2/TRBV6-3 CASSYFLSVGFTEQYF TGTGCCAGCAGTTACTTCCTCTCGGTGGGCTTTACCGAGCAGTACTTC
TRBJ2-1 NA NA TRBV12-3/TRBV12-4 CASSDRGGKDNEQFF TGTGCCAGCAGCGATAGGGGGGGGAAGGACAATGAGCAGTTCTTC
TRBJ2-1 few NA TRBV5-1 CASSLASDRSWADEQFF TGCGCCAGCAGCTTGGCATCTGACAGGTCATGGGCGGATGAGCAGTTCTTC
TRBJ1-5 many NA TRBV7-2 CASSPGLYSNQPQHF TGTGCCAGCAGCCCGGGGCTTTATAGCAATCAGCCCCAGCATTTT
TRBJ1-1 NA NA TRBV20-1 CSAPAYQGAGEAFF TGCAGTGCTCCAGCCTACCAAGGGGCCGGTGAAGCTTTCTTT
TRBJ2-6 NA NA TRBV2 CASSYGDVTGPSGANVLTF TGTGCCAGCAGTTATGGGGACGTGACAGGCCCCTCTGGGGCCAACGTCCTGACTTTC
TRBJ2-3 NA NA TRBV20-1 CSARDNTDTQYF TGCAGTGCTAGGGACAACACAGATACGCAGTATTTT
TRBJ1-2 once TRBD1 TRBV20-1 CSARRTGVDYGYTF TGCAGTGCTAGGAGGACAGGGGTGGACTATGGCTACACCTTC
TRBJ2-5 NA NA TRBV20-1 CSARGQETQYF TGCAGTGCTAGGGGCCAAGAGACCCAGTACTTC
TRBJ1-1 NA NA TRBV10-3 CAISEGLLGTEAFF TGTGCCATCAGTGAGGGACTTCTTGGTACTGAAGCTTTCTTT
TRBJ1-3 many NA TRBV12-3/TRBV12-4 CASSSRGFGNTIYF TGTGCCAGCAGTTCAAGGGGTTTCGGAAACACCATATATTTT
TRBJ1-4 NA NA TRBV7-3 CATTGAGEKLFF TGTGCCACGACCGGTGCGGGAGAAAAACTGTTTTTT
TRBJ2-5 NA TRBD1 TRBV20-1 CSAAGTEPQETQYF TGCAGTGCCGCCGGGACAGAGCCCCAAGAGACCCAGTACTTC
TRBJ2-6 NA NA TRBV10-3 CAISDPQQEATPLGANVLTF TGTGCCATCAGTGACCCCCAGCAGGAGGCGACCCCCCTTGGGGCCAACGTCCTGACTTTC
TRBJ2-3 NA TRBD1 TRBV29-1 CSVEGTAEDTQYF TGCAGCGTTGAGGGGACAGCAGAAGATACGCAGTATTTT
TRBJ1-3 many NA TRBV7-6 CASSLQGQAALGNTIYF TGTGCCAGCAGCCTCCAGGGACAAGCGGCGTTGGGAAACACCATATATTTT
TRBJ1-3 many TRBD1 TRBV7-9 CASSFRDQGVSGNTIYF TGTGCCAGCAGCTTCAGAGACCAGGGGGTCTCTGGAAACACCATATATTTT
TRBJ2-7 few TRBD1 TRBV15 CATSKQQGAYEQYF TGTGCCACCAGCAAACAACAGGGGGCCTACGAGCAGTACTTC
TRBJ2-5 many TRBD2 TRBV7-9 CASMRDGGQETQYF TGTGCCAGCATGAGGGACGGGGGGCAAGAGACCCAGTACTTC
TRBJ2-7 many NA TRBV12-3/TRBV12-4 CASSLQEGWGEQYF TGTGCCAGCAGTTTACAGGAGGGTTGGGGCGAGCAGTACTTC
TRBJ1-1 many TRBD1 TRBV7-8 CASSLGPTGSLGNTEAFF TGTGCCAGCAGCTTAGGACCGACAGGGTCGCTCGGGAACACTGAAGCTTTCTTT
TRBJ1-2 NA TRBD1 TRBV12-3/TRBV12-4 CASSRSTGRNGYTF TGTGCCAGCAGTCGCTCGACAGGGAGGAATGGCTACACCTTC
TRBJ2-7 NA TRBD2 TRBV12-3/TRBV12-4 CASSRTSLSSYEQYF TGTGCCAGCAGTAGGACTAGCCTGTCCTCCTACGAGCAGTACTTC
TRBJ2-1 NA TRBD1 TRBV18 CASSPVDRSYNEQFF TGTGCCAGCTCACCCGTGGACAGGTCCTACAATGAGCAGTTCTTC
TRBJ1-2 NA NA TRBV20-1 CSAAPPDNYGYTF TGCAGTGCCGCTCCTCCAGATAACTATGGCTACACCTTC
TRBJ1-4 many NA TRBV7-9 CASSPPGTVHEKLFF TGTGCCAGCAGCCCCCCCGGGACTGTTCATGAAAAACTGTTTTTT
TRBJ2-6 many NA TRBV6-2/TRBV6-3 CASSYSFGRGENLWAGANVLTF TGTGCCAGCAGTTACTCCTTTGGGCGCGGGGAGAACCTCTGGGCTGGGGCCAACGTCCTGACTTTC
TRBJ2-1 few TRBD2 TRBV27 CASSSPGGGPSSYNEQFF TGTGCCAGCAGTTCACCCGGGGGGGGGCCGAGCTCCTACAATGAGCAGTTCTTC
TRBJ2-3 many NA TRBV7-8 CASSFGQALDTQYF TGTGCCAGCAGCTTCGGGCAGGCCCTAGATACGCAGTATTTT
TRBJ2-6 few NA TRBV7-9 CASSPGEGGANVLTF TGTGCCAGCAGCCCGGGGGAAGGGGGGGCCAACGTCCTGACTTTC
TRBJ1-4 few NA TRBV12-3/TRBV12-4 CASRQNNEKLFF TGTGCCAGTCGCCAGAATAATGAAAAACTGTTTTTT
TRBJ1-5 few NA TRBV6-1 CASNQDRDPLWPQHF TGTGCCAGCAACCAAGACCGGGACCCTCTATGGCCCCAGCATTTT
TRBJ1-5 many NA TRBV5-8 CASSPRGSSLSNQPQHF TGTGCCAGCAGTCCTAGGGGGAGCTCTTTAAGCAATCAGCCCCAGCATTTT
TRBJ1-2 few NA TRBV20-1 CSARDQRKGGYGYTF TGCAGTGCTAGAGACCAGAGAAAGGGAGGCTATGGCTACACCTTC
TRBJ2-7 many NA TRBV7-8 CASSLAHEYEQYF TGTGCCAGCAGCTTAGCGCACGAGTACGAGCAGTACTTC
TRBJ2-2 many TRBD1 TRBV7-2 CASRGQGALTGELFF TGTGCCAGCAGGGGACAGGGGGCGCTAACCGGGGAGCTGTTTTTT
TRBJ1-3 many NA TRBV4-1 CASSPPLEKENTIYF TGCGCCAGCAGCCCCCCACTCGAAAAGGAAAACACCATATATTTT
TRBJ1-2 many NA TRBV7-6 CASSPREGSYGYTF TGTGCCAGCAGCCCGAGGGAGGGGAGCTATGGCTACACCTTC